This TCR beta chain was profiled in a study of neoadjuvant nivolumab and ipilimumab in lung cancer. Overall study results and limits: From pretherapy to surgery, tumor richness and clonality rose with dual therapy. TCR clonality did not significantly correlate with pathologic tumor regression. Resected-tumor TCR richness correlated positively with pretherapy blood richness.

A note on this clone: What it binds is unknown.

Germline V gene data show CDR1 as MNHEY and CDR2 as SMNVEV (reference sequence). The CDR3 spans 15 residues. V was clipped by 6 bases and J by 10 bases; unmatched bases: 11. Some clones are missing from TCRdb's copy, which holds only in-frame ones; the method was immunoSEQ multiplex PCR. The sample records about 18,000 clones, more than 75% being singletons. The clonotype comes from an adult with non-small cell lung cancer. The V gene is TRBV27, the J gene TRBJ2-1, with TRBD2 matching 11 bases. Specimen: tumor tissue, collected after neoadjuvant nivolumab, alone or with ipilimumab, at or shortly before surgery. The CDR3 spells CASRQLAGARGEQFF. The CDR3 nucleotides read TGTGCCAGCAGGCAACTAGCGGGGGCCCGGGGGGAGCAGTTCTTC.